This TCR beta chain was retrieved from a study of shared clonotypes between healthy human individuals. This CDR3 is 13 amino acids long. Germline CDR1 is KGHSH and CDR2 is LQKENI. V was pared by 6 bases and J by 1 base, with 9 bases between. As handled by the study authors: Junction-only sequences without quality scores were provided by ImmunoSEQ, so filtering was different. Method: immunoSEQ multiplex PCR; TCRdb's copy keeps in-frame clones and lacks some. D and trimming were read from the DNA, whereas the V and J calls and clone size are those reported in that table. The data show over 1.5 million clones, approximately 98% seen once.

The sequence was collected from a man aged 25 to 40 in good health. Input material: naive CD4+ T cells sorted from blood. Documented subset: CD45RA+ positively selected. The J gene is TRBJ2-5, the V gene TRBV18; D perhaps matches TRBD1 (5 bases). This chain's CDR3 is CASSYRFQETQYF. In nucleotides, the CDR3 is TGTGCCAGCTCGTACAGGTTCCAAGAGACCCAGTACTTC.